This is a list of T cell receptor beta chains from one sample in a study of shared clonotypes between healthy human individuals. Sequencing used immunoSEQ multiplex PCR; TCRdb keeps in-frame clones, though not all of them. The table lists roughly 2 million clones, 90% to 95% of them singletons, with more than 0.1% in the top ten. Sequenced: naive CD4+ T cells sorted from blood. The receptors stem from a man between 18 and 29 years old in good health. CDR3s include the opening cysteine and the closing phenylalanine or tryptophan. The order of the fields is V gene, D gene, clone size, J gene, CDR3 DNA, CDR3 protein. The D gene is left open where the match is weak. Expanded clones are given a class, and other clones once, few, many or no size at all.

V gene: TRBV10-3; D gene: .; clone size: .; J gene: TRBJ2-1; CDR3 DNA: TGTGCCATCAGTGAGTCGCGGGACTGGCAGGGCAATGAGCAGTTCTTC; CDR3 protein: CAISESRDWQGNEQFF
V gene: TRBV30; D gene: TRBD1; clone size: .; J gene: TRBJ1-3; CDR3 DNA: TGTGCCTGGAGTGTAGCTAGAACAGGGGCTGGAAACACCATATATTTT; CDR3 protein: CAWSVARTGAGNTIYF
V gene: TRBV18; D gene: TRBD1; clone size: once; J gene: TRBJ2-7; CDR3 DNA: TGTGCCAGCTCACCACAGACAGGGCTCTACGAGCAGTACTTC; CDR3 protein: CASSPQTGLYEQYF
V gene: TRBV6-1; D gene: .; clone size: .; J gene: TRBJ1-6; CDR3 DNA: TGTGCCAGCAGTGAAGTGGACAGTCTAGGTTCACCCCTCCACTTT; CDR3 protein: CASSEVDSLGSPLHF
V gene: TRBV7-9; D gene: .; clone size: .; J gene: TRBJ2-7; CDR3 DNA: TGTGCCAGCAGCCCCCAGGGGAGGGACGAGCAGTACTTC; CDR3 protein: CASSPQGRDEQYF
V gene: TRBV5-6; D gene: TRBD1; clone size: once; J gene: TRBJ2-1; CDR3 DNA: TGTGCCAGCAGCTTTATCGCTGGACAGGACTACAATGAGCAGTTCTTC; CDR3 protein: CASSFIAGQDYNEQFF
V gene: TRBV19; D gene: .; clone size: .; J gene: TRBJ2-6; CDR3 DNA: TGTGCCAGTAGTATCCGAGGGATGAGCTCTGGGGCCAACGTCCTGACTTTC; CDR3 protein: CASSIRGMSSGANVLTF
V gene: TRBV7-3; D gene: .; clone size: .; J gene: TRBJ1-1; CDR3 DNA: TGTGCCAGCAGCGCCGGAACGGGGGCTTTCTTT; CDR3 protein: CASSAGTGAFF
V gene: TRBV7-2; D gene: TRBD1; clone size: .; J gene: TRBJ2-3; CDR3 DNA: TGTGCCAGCAGCGGAACAGGGGGAGATACGCAGTATTTT; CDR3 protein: CASSGTGGDTQYF
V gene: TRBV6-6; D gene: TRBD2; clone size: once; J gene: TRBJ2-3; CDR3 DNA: TGTGCCAGCAGTTCGAAGCGGGGGGGGGTAGATACGCAGTATTTT; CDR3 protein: CASSSKRGGVDTQYF
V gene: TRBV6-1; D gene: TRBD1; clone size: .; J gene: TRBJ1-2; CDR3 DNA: TGTGCCAGCAGTCAACTGACAGGGCCCTATGGCTACACCTTC; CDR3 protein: CASSQLTGPYGYTF
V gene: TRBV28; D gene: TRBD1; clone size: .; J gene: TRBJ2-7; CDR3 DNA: TGTGCCAGCAGCACCGCCAGGACAGGGGACTACGAGCAGTACTTC; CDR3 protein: CASSTARTGDYEQYF
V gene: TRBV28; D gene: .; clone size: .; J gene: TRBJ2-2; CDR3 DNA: TGTGCCAGCAGTTCAGACAGACGTACCGGGGAGCTGTTTTTT; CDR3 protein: CASSSDRRTGELFF
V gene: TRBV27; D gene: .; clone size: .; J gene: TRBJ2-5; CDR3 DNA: TGTGCCAGCAGTTTCCGCAGTCAAGAGACCCAGTACTTC; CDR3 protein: CASSFRSQETQYF
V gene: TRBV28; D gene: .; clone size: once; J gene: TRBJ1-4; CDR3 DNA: TGTGCCAGCGGGGCCCGGTTGGGCAAACTGTTTTTT; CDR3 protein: CASGARLGKLFF
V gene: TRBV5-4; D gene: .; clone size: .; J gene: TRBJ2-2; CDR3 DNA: TGTGCCAGCAGCTCGACTAGTACCGGGGAGCTGTTTTTT; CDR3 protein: CASSSTSTGELFF
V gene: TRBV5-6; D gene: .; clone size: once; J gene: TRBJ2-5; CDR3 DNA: TGTGCCAGCAGCTTGCGGCGGGGCCACTCGGATCAAGAGACCCAGTACTTC; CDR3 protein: CASSLRRGHSDQETQYF
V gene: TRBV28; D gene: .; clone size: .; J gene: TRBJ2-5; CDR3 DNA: TGTGCCAGCAGTTCCCCCCGGAGGGCCGTAGAGACCCAGTACTTC; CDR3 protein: CASSSPRRAVETQYF
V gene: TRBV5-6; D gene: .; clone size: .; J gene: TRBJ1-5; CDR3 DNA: TGTGCCAGCAGCTTATTAGACAGTCCTAATCAGCCCCAGCATTTT; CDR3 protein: CASSLLDSPNQPQHF
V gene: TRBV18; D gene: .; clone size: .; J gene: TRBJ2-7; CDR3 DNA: TGTGCCAGCTCACCCCCCGGATCCCCTTACGAGCAGTACTTC; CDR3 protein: CASSPPGSPYEQYF
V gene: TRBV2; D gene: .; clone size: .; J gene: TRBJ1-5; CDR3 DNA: TGTGCCAGCAGTGCGACGGCTCAACATCAGCCCCAGCATTTT; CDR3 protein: CASSATAQHQPQHF
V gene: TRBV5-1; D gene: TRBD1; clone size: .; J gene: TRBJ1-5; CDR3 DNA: TGCGCCAGCAGCCTAGGACAGGGAGGCAATCAGCCCCAGCATTTT; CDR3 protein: CASSLGQGGNQPQHF
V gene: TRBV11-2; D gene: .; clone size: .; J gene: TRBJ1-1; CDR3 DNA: TGTGCCAGCAGCGGGAGGTCGCCCCAAGCTTTCTTT; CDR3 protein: CASSGRSPQAFF
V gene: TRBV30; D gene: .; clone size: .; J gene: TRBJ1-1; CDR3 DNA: TGTGCCTGGAGTGTTGGCAGGAACACTGAAGCTTTCTTT; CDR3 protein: CAWSVGRNTEAFF
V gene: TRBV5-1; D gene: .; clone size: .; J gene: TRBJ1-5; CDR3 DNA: TGCGCCAGCAGCCCGGAAGGTGACTCGAATCAGCCCCAGCATTTT; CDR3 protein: CASSPEGDSNQPQHF
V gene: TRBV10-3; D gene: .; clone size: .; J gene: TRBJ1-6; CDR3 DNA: TGTGCCATCAGGTCTGGACAGACGAATTCACCCCTCCACTTT; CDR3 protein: CAIRSGQTNSPLHF
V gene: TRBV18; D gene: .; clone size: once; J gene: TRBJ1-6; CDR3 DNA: TGTGCCAGCTCACCCTTATCAAACGCACCCCTCCACTTT; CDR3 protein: CASSPLSNAPLHF
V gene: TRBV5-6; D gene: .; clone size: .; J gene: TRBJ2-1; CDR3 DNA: TGTGCCAGCAGCTTGGCCCCGGTGAGCTACAATGAGCAGTTCTTC; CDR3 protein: CASSLAPVSYNEQFF
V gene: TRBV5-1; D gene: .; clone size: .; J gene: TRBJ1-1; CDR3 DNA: TGCGCCAGCAGCTTGGGCTCGAACACTGAAGCTTTCTTT; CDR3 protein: CASSLGSNTEAFF
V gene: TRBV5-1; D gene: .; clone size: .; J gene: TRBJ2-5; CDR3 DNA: TGCGCCAGCAGCTTGAATGGGGGCGCTACCCAAGAGACCCAGTACTTC; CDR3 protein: CASSLNGGATQETQYF
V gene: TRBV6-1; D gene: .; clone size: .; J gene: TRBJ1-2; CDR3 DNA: TGTGCCAGCAGTGCACCCGGCTACACCTTC; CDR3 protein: CASSAPGYTF
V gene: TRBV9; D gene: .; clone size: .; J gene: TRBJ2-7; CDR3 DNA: TGTGCCAGCAGCATCGGACCCACCTACGAGCAGTACTTC; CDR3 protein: CASSIGPTYEQYF
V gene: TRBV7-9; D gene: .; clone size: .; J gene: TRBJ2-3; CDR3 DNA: TGTGCCAGCAGCTTAGGGGAGACAGATACGCAGTATTTT; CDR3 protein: CASSLGETDTQYF
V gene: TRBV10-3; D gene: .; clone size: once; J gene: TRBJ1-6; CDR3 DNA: TGTGCCATCAGTTATGGGGCCGATAATTCACCCCTCCACTTT; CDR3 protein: CAISYGADNSPLHF
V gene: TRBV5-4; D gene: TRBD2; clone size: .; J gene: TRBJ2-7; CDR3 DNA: TGTGCCAGCAGCTCACCCGGCCTAGCGGGGGGGGACGAGCAGTACTTC; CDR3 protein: CASSSPGLAGGDEQYF
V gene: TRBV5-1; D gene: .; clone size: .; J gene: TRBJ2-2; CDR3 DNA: TGCGCCAGCACTGGACCGCAGGACACCGGGGAGCTGTTTTTT; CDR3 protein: CASTGPQDTGELFF
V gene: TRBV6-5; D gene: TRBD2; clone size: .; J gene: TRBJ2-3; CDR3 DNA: TGTGCCAGCAGTCGGGGGGGCCCGGAAGATACGCAGTATTTT; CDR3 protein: CASSRGGPEDTQYF
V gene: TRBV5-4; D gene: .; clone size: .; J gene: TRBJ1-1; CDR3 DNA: TGTGCCAGCAGCTTGGGATCAGGGAACACTGAAGCTTTCTTT; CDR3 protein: CASSLGSGNTEAFF
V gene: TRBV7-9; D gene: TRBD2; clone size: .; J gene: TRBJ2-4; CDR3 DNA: TGTGCCAGCGGAGGCAGAGCGGGAGGGCAGGTGAACATTCAGTACTTC; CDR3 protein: CASGGRAGGQVNIQYF
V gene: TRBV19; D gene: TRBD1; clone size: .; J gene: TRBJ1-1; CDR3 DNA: TGTGCCATACGCTCACAGGGGAAACAGAACACTGAAGCTTTCTTT; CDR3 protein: CAIRSQGKQNTEAFF
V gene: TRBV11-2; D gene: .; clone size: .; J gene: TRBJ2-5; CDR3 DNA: TGTGCCAGCAGCTTAGATGGGGCCAGGGGAGAGACCCAGTACTTC; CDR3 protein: CASSLDGARGETQYF
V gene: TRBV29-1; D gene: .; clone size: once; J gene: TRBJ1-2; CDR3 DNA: TGCAGCGTTGCTGGAGAGAGGAACTATGGCTACACCTTC; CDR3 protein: CSVAGERNYGYTF
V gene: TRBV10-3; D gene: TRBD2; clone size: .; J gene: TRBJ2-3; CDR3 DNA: TGTGCCATACTAGCGGGGGGCACAGATACGCAGTATTTT; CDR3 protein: CAILAGGTDTQYF
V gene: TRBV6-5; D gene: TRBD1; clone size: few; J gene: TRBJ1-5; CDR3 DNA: TGTGCCAGCAGCCTTGGACAGGGGAGCAATCAGCCCCAGCATTTT; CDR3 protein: CASSLGQGSNQPQHF
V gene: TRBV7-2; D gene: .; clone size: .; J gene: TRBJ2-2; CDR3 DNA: TGTGCCAGCAGCTTAGTGGGGGATCTGAACACCGGGGAGCTGTTTTTT; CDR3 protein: CASSLVGDLNTGELFF
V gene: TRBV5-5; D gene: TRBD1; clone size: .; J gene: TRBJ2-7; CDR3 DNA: TGTGCCAGCAGCCGGAAGACAGGGCCCTTCTCCTACGAGCAGTACTTC; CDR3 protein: CASSRKTGPFSYEQYF
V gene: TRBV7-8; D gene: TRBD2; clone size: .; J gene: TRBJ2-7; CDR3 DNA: TGTGCCAGCGGTGCGGGAGAAAATGCCGAGCAGTACTTC; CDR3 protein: CASGAGENAEQYF
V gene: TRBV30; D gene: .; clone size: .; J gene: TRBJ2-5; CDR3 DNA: TGTGCCTGGAGTCTGAGGGGAGAGACCCAGTACTTC; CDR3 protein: CAWSLRGETQYF
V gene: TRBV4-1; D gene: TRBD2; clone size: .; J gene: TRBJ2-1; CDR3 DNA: TGCGCCAGCAGGGGGACTAGCGGGAAAGGGGACAATGAGCAGTTCTTC; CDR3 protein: CASRGTSGKGDNEQFF
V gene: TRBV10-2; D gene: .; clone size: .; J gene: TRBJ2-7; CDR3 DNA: TGCGCCAGCAGTGAGATAGGACTGAGCTCCTACGAGCAGTACTTC; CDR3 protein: CASSEIGLSSYEQYF
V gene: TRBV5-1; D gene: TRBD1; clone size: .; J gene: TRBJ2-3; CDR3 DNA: TGCGCCAGCAGCTTAGAGGGGGCCCACCCGACAGATACGCAGTATTTT; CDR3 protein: CASSLEGAHPTDTQYF
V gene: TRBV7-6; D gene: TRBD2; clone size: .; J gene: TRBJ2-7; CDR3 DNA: TGTGCCAGCAGCCTAGGTCCCGGACGACAGGGCAGAACTAGCGGGGGGGCTTACGAGCAGTACTTC; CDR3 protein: CASSLGPGRQGRTSGGAYEQYF
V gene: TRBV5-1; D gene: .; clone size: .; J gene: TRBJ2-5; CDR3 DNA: TGCGCCAGCGGGATAAAAGGTCTCCAGACCCAGTACTTC; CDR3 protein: CASGIKGLQTQYF
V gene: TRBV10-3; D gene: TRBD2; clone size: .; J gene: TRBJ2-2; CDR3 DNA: TGTGCCATCAGCGGACTAGCGGGGGACACCGGGGAGCTGTTTTTT; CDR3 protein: CAISGLAGDTGELFF